This entry describes one T cell receptor beta chain. This clonotype has a count of ten or more. Its antigen target is currently unknown. No much larger clone is present one base from it, and per-base qualities are unavailable. The record originates from a study of T-cell reconstitution after alpha-beta-depleted transplantation in children listed by TCRdb under 2016. Study-wide context: Using TCR repertoire profiling, the study quantitatively followed how T-cell immune reconstitution unfolded in children after TCRalphabeta/CD19-depleted allogeneic hematopoietic cell transplantation.

The method was PCR. TCRdb records Illumina HiSeq 2500 as the sequencer. Molecular barcoding was employed in the preparation of TCR libraries, with unique molecular identifiers being used to normalize TCRbeta repertoire quantification. TCRdb's own reprocessing of the public reads used fastp at Q25 and MiXCR and kept productive beta chains. For every CDR3 protein sequence, its rows merge into one entry that carries the most common genes and DNA. This sample gives some 200,000 distinct CDR3 sequences in total; 7.5% to 10% of them show up just once. Of the sample, 5% to 5.5% is held by the ten largest clones. The TCR sequence derives from a human donor who donated a stem cell graft to a child with SCID. The sequences come from PBMCs from the stem cell graft donor, collected from the stem cell graft.

The CDR3 here reads CASSHFAGYEQYF. The nucleotide sequence reads as follows: TGTGCCAGCAGCCACTTCGCGGGTTACGAGCAGTACTTC. The chain is encoded by TRBV11-2 joined to TRBJ2-7; TRBD2 could be the D gene, as 5 bases match. V is pared back by 5 bases and J by 4 bases, with 12 bases lying between the germline termini. Its CDR3 holds 13 amino acids, cysteine through phenylalanine. The kept DNA is CDR3 alone, 39 bases in frame from the first base. Taken from the germline V gene, the CDR1 and CDR2 loops are SGHAT and FQNNGV.